This TCR beta chain came from a study of tumor-infiltrating lymphocytes in localized non-small cell lung cancer. Study at large: Some samples were collected after neoadjuvant chemotherapy; smokers, never-smokers and several histologies were included. Study findings and constraints: Available tissue quantity limited TCR sequencing to a patient subset.

Sequenced by immunoSEQ multiplex PCR; TCRdb stores in-frame clones only, minus some. The repertoire includes over 15,000 clones, roughly three quarters of them detected once, and 8.5% to 10% sits in the top ten. CDR3 length equals 15 residues. CDR1 and CDR2 from the germline V gene are MNHNS and SASEGT. After removal of 11 bases from V and 3 bases from J, the junction contained 13 bases not matched to a gene. About this clone: The antigen is unknown.

The specimen sequenced was lung tumor tissue. This chain uses TRBV6-1 with TRBJ2-1, with 7 bases identical to TRBD1. The source of this sequence is a human donor with non-small cell lung cancer. The CDR3 loop is CALGGRAGGYNEQFF. Here the CDR3 DNA reads TGTGCCCTCGGTGGGCGAGCAGGGGGCTACAATGAGCAGTTCTTC.